These 19 T cell receptor beta chains originate from one sample sequenced in a study of OX40 agonist ivuxolimab in advanced cancers. Sequenced by immunoSEQ multiplex PCR; TCRdb stores in-frame clones only, minus some. The table lists 70,000 to 85,000 clones, approximately 86% of them singletons. Material: CD4+ or CD8+ T cells sorted from blood, obtained in a trial of the OX40 agonist ivuxolimab. These receptors were collected from an adult with an advanced solid tumor such as melanoma, head and neck, liver or kidney cancer.

The CDR3 nucleotides are TGTGCCAGTAGGAGCGGTATTAGCAATCAGCCCCAGCATTTT. It codes for CASRSGISNQPQHF. The chain has TRBV19 and TRBJ1-5; D remains unclear. V shed 6 bases and J shed 0 bases, with 9 bases lying between them. Germline V gene lookup returns CDR1 LNHDA and CDR2 SQIVND (reference sequence). The CDR3 spans 14 residues.

This clone was recorded only once. The chain couples TRBV7-3 to TRBJ2-1; 10 bases align to TRBD2. The CDR3 has 14 residues. J gave up 13 bases and V 5 bases, and 11 bases lay outside the gene matches. CDR1 is SGHTA, CDR2 FQGTGA, per germline. The CDR3 sequence: CASSQSGTSAGQFF. CDR3 in DNA: TGTGCCAGCAGCCAATCCGGGACTAGCGCCGGACAGTTCTTC.

The chain uses TRBV20-1 and TRBJ2-2; TRBD1 is a possible D gene (5 bases). The CDR3 length is 11 residues. Trimming stripped 5 bases from V and 6 bases from J, with 7 bases between. Germline assignment: CDR1 DFQATT and CDR2 SNEGSKA (reference sequence). The CDR3 is CSASGPGELFF. As DNA, the CDR3 is TGCAGTGCTTCAGGGCCCGGGGAGCTGTTTTTT.

The chain links TRBV10-3 to TRBJ1-2; possibly TRBD1 for D (6 bases). The V gene's germline CDR1 is ENHRY and CDR2 SYGVKD. The CDR3 runs to 13 residues. Trimming took 4 bases from V and 8 from J, leaving 14 bases between them. The CDR3 is CAISGTEVGGYTF. As DNA, the CDR3 is TGTGCCATCAGTGGGACAGAGGTGGGGGGCTACACCTTC.

V gene TRBV15 combines with J gene TRBJ2-5, with 8 bases that match TRBD1. The germline V gene encodes CDR1 LNHNV and CDR2 YYDKDF (reference sequence). The CDR3 length is 15 residues. With V trimmed by 6 bases and J by 5 bases, 11 bases remained unmatched. This chain's CDR3 is CATSSQGVGKETQYF. In DNA, the CDR3 is TGTGCCACCAGTTCACAGGGGGTTGGTAAGGAGACCCAGTACTTC.

In DNA form, the CDR3 reads TGTGCCAGCTCACCAGGGACTAGCACAGATACGCAGTATTTT. Translating it yields CASSPGTSTDTQYF. The rearrangement uses TRBV18 and TRBJ2-3, with a weak D call TRBD2 (6 bases). The V end was cut by 2 bases, the J end by 0 bases, with 6 bases between. This CDR3 has 14 amino acids. Per germline, CDR1 KGHSH and CDR2 LQKENI. The full variable domain, rest sourced from reference TRBV18 and TRBJ2-3, is NAGVMQNPRHLVRRRGQEARLRCSPMKGHSHVYWYRQLPEEGLKFMVYLQKENIIDESGMPKERFSAEFPKEGPSILRIQQVVRGDSAAYFCASSPGTSTDTQYFGPGTRLTVL.

The V and J genes are TRBV10-1 and TRBJ1-1; D unclear. Germline loops: CDR1 WNHNN, CDR2 SYGVQD (reference sequence). V was pared by 9 bases and J by 2 bases, with 10 bases between. This CDR3 spans 12 amino acids. CDR3 amino acids: CARQSSNTEAFF. DNA of the CDR3: TGCGCCAGGCAGTCATCCAACACTGAAGCTTTCTTT.

In its sample, this clone was seen once. CDR3 DNA: TGTGCCAGCTGGATGCCCATTCATGAGCAGTTCTTC. It is translated as CASWMPIHEQFF. The chain couples TRBV21-1 to TRBJ2-1. TRBV21-1 is deemed a pseudogene. This CDR3 contains 12 residues.

This clone has a single count. This rearrangement joins TRBV30 to TRBJ1-3; D is ambiguous. V was cut by 3 bases and J by 4 bases, with 7 bases left in between. The germline gives CDR1 GTSNPN, CDR2 SVGIG (reference sequence). The CDR3 runs to 12 residues. The CDR3 spells CAWRDLGNTIYF. CDR3 bases: TGTGCCTGGAGGGACTTAGGAAACACCATATATTTT.

The rearrangement joins TRBV7-9 to TRBJ2-2; 12 bases are a match to TRBD2. The CDR3 contains 14 residues. After removal of 5 bases from V and 7 bases from J, the junction contained 2 bases not matched to a gene. Germline loops: CDR1 SEHNR, CDR2 FQNEAQ (reference sequence). For the CDR3, the DNA is TGTGCCAGCAGCGGACTAGCGGGAATCGGGGAGCTGTTTTTT. Translated, it gives CASSGLAGIGELFF.

The chain uses TRBV6-6 and TRBJ1-2, with unresolved D. Trimming stripped 1 base from V and 6 bases from J, with 6 bases between. Germline V CDR1 and CDR2: MNHNY, SVGAGI (reference sequence). The CDR3 consists of 12 residues. This CDR3 reads CASSYYGNGYTF. The CDR3 nucleotides read TGTGCCAGCAGTTACTACGGGAATGGCTACACCTTC.

The table lists this clone with a few counts. The CDR3 loop is CASSDPNTEAFF. Here the CDR3 DNA reads TGTGCCAGCAGTGACCCGAACACTGAAGCTTTCTTT. V usage is TRBV6-5 and J usage is TRBJ1-1, with D hard to call. V was cut by 5 bases and J by 1 base, with 5 bases left in between. The CDR3 loop spans 12 amino acids. CDR1 is MNHEY and CDR2 is SVGAGI in the germline V gene.

V usage is TRBV28 and J usage is TRBJ2-7; no firm D call. Trimming removed 3 bases at V and 9 bases at J, with 15 bases between. The length of the CDR3 is 13 residues. Germline CDR1 reads MDHEN; CDR2 reads SYDVKM. In DNA form, the CDR3 reads TGTGCCAGCAGTTTTGTGACCTCAGGCGGGCAGTACTTC. It is translated as CASSFVTSGGQYF.

V is TRBV5-6 and J is TRBJ2-7; the D gene is possibly TRBD2 (5 bases). The CDR3 consists of 14 residues. Germline V gives CDR1 SGHDT, CDR2 YYEEEE. The V end lost 1 base, the J end lost 2 bases, and 10 bases lay between the germline ends. CDR3 sequence: CASSLFFGAYEQYF. For the CDR3, the DNA is TGTGCCAGCAGCTTGTTTTTCGGGGCCTACGAGCAGTACTTC.

This clone occurred many times. This chain uses TRBV6-1 with TRBJ1-3; TRBD1 is a possible D gene (5 bases). The CDR3 length is 14 residues. Germline CDR1 is MNHNS and CDR2 is SASEGT. V was clipped by 7 bases and J by 2 bases, with 12 bases between them. The CDR3 is CASIRGTPGNTIYF. As DNA, the CDR3 is TGTGCCAGCATTCGTGGGACCCCTGGAAACACCATATATTTT.

The gene calls are TRBV20-1 and TRBJ1-1; D is possibly TRBD1 (6 bases). The CDR3 contains 11 residues. Germline loops: CDR1 DFQATT, CDR2 SNEGSKA (reference sequence). The V end was cut by 4 bases, the J end by 8 bases, with 11 bases between. The CDR3 here is CSAKQGWEAFF. CDR3 bases: TGCAGTGCTAAGCAGGGGTGGGAAGCTTTCTTT.

The V call is TRBV6-1, the J call TRBJ1-5, with D unclear. The CDR3 is 15 amino acids. V was shortened by 2 bases and J by 1 base, with 9 bases between the two germline ends. Germline CDR1 and CDR2: MNHNS and SASEGT. In DNA, the CDR3 is TGTGCCAGCAGTGAAAACCAATTGAGCAATCAGCCCCAGCATTTT. As protein: CASSENQLSNQPQHF.

The chain has TRBV4-1 and TRBJ1-6; 7 bases align to TRBD1. This CDR3 is built from 15 residues. Germline V gene lookup returns CDR1 MGHRA and CDR2 YSYEKL. Unmatched junction bases numbered 7, after V lost 3 bases and J lost 8 bases. This CDR3 reads CASSQARGQYSPLHF. For the CDR3, the DNA is TGCGCCAGCAGCCAGGCGAGGGGGCAGTATTCACCCCTCCACTTT.

DNA of the CDR3: TGTGCCAGCAGCTCCGATGGGTACAGCGGGGAGCTGTTTTTT. Its protein is CASSSDGYSGELFF. The chain carries TRBV7-9 and TRBJ2-2; D is unclear. The V gene lost 4 bases and the J gene lost 7 bases, with 13 bases spanning the gap. The CDR3 runs to 14 residues. The germline gives CDR1 SEHNR, CDR2 FQNEAQ (reference sequence). Complete variable domain (other parts from reference TRBV7-9 and TRBJ2-2): DTGVSQNPRHKITKRGQNVTFRCDPISEHNRLYWYRQTLGQGPEFLTYFQNEAQLEKSRLLSDRFSAERPKGSFSTLEIQRTEQGDSAMYLCASSSDGYSGELFFGEGSRLTVL.